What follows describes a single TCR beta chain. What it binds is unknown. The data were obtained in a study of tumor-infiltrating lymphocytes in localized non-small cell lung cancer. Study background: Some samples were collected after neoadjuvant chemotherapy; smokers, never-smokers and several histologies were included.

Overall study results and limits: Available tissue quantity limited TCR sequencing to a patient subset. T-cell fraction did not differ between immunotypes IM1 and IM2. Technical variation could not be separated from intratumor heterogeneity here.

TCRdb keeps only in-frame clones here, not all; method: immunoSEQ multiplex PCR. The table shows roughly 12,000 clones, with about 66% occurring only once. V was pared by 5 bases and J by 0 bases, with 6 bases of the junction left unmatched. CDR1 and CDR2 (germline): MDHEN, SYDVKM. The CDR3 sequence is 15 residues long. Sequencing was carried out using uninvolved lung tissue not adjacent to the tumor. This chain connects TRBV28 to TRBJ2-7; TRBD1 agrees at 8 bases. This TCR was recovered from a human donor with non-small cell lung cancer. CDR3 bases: TGTGCCAGCAGTAAACAGGGGGTTCTCTCCTACGAGCAGTACTTC. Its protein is CASSKQGVLSYEQYF.